The entry that follows covers one T cell receptor beta chain sequence. Its antigen is still unknown. No much larger clone is present one base from it, and per-base qualities are unavailable. RNA was extracted using the RNeasy kit, and about 0.45 to 1 ug of the RNA was reverse transcribed with random hexamers. TCR beta CDR3 regions were amplified with the immunoSEQ multiplex PCR assay covering 54 Vbeta and 13 Jbeta segments. Bias from PCR amplification was corrected by using a synthetic template baseline for primer optimization and for computational correction. The study's processing was this. Reads were annotated to V, D and J genes according to IMGT and were analyzed with immunoSEQ Analyzer, with only productive sequences retained. To calculate clonality, Shannon entropy was normalized by log2 of the number of productive unique sequences and then subtracted from one. Public and private clones were assessed among the 100 most prevalent clones of each patient and control. Clones were defined as Susac-specific if absent from the healthy and MS cohorts, from 900 to 1,300 published viral clones and from other ImmuneACCESS disease sequences. TCRdb applied fastp at Q25 and MiXCR to the public reads, then kept only in-frame beta chains. One record per CDR3 amino acid sequence lists the most common genes and DNA. The V and J calls, along with clone size, are taken from TCRdb and not from the paper's own processing. In this sample the table shows approximately 150,000 distinct CDR3 sequences, 92% of which occur a single time. In total, the top ten clones hold around 0.079% of the sample.

V loses 5 bases at its end and J loses 7 bases; junction bases beyond the gene matches: 5. The CDR3, cysteine through phenylalanine, is 14 amino acids long. Only CDR3 DNA is held: 42 bases, read in frame from base 1. This sample was included in a study of CD8 T cells in Susac syndrome (dated by TCRdb to the late 2010s). Regarding the complete study: Whether CD8+ T cell activation and differentiation in Susac syndrome was antigen driven was tested using repertoire sequencing. What the study reported, not specific to this receptor: The TCR sequencing and HLA analysis was acknowledged to have included a relatively small number of individuals.

Peripheral blood CD8+ and CD4+ T cells from healthy donors, Susac syndrome patients and multiple sclerosis patients were profiled using high-throughput TCR beta sequencing. Healthy donors were included as age- and sex-matched controls. Bulk CD8+ and CD4+ T cells were purified by magnetic negative isolation, while CD8+ TEMRA cells were enriched using FACS. Blood was collected in EDTA tubes and processed within 24 hours, with PBMCs isolated through density gradient centrifugation. PBMCs intended for TCR sequencing were frozen in liquid nitrogen and were later thawed in a 37 degrees C water bath. A purity of at least 90% was achieved for sorted or isolated CD4+, CD8+ and CD8+ TEMRA cells.

The clonotype was recovered from a human donor in good health. The sample comprised CD4+ T cells from PBMCs. The sequence joins TRBV12-3 or TRBV12-4 to TRBJ2-2, and 9 junction bases match TRBD1. The sequence in DNA is TGTGCCAGCAGTCCCACAGGGGGCTACGGGGAGCTGTTTTTT. This translates into CASSPTGGYGELFF.